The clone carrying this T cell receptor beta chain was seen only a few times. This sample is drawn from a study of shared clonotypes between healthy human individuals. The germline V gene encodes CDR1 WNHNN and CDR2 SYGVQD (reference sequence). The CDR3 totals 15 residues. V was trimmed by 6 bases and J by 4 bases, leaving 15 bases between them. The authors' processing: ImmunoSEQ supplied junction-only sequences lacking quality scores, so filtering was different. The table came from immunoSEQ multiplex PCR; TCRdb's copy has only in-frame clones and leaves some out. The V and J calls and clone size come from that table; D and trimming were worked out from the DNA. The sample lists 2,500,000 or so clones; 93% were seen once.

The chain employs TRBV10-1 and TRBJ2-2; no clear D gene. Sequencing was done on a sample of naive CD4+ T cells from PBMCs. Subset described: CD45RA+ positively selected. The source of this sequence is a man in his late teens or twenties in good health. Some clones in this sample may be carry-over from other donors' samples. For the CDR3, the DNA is TGCGCCAGCAGCAGCCGGCTAGGTGGCACCGGGGAGCTGTTTTTT. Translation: CASSSRLGGTGELFF.